This T cell receptor (beta chain) was captured by sequencing in a study of metastatic and nonmetastatic thyroid tumors. Study summary: Malignant and benign thyroid patients had repertoires compared in peripheral blood and tumor or nodule tissue. Findings of the study overall: As reported, TCR beta diversity in blood and tumor was significantly higher in malignant thyroid tumors than in benign nodules.

The CDR3 contains 14 residues. V shed 8 bases and J 5 bases; nucleotides not matched to a gene: 13. Germline-derived CDR1 and CDR2 are DFQATT and SNEGSKA (reference sequence). Patients underwent thyroid surgery, and none had received any treatment before it. Study processing details: A papillary thyroid cancer distant-metastasis classifier was built from CDR3 differences across clinicopathological groups. TCRdb re-called the PCR reads through MiXCR. TCRdb's processing, not the study's, gives the V and J calls here. The data hold fewer than 4,500 clones, with around 38% observed a single time. As to this clone: Its matching antigen is unknown.

The TCR was taken from a male donor with papillary thyroid cancer or a benign thyroid nodule (not recorded which). Some clones in this sample may be carry-over from other donors' samples. The V gene is TRBV20-1, the J gene TRBJ2-5, with 8 bases lining up with TRBD2. The sequenced sample was tumor tissue. CDR3 nucleotides: TGCAGTTCATCTCCGGGACTAGTAACGGAGACCCAGTACTTC. This sequence encodes CSSSPGLVTETQYF.